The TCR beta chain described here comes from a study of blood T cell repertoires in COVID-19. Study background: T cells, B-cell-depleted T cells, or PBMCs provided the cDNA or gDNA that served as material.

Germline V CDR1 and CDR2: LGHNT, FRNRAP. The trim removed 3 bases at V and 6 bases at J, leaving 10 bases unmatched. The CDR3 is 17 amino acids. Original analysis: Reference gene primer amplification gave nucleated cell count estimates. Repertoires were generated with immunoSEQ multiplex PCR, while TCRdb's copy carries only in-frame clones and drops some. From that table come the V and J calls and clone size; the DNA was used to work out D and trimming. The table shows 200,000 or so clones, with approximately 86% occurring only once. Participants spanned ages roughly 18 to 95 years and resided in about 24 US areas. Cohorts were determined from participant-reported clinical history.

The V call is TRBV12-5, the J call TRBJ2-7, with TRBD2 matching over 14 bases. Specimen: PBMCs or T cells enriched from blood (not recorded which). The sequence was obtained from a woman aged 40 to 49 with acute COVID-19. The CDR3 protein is CASGFHLRLAGGGEQYF. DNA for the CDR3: TGTGCTAGTGGTTTTCACCTCCGACTAGCGGGAGGGGGCGAGCAGTACTTC.